Below are 31 T cell receptor beta chains sequenced from a single sample in a study of Graves' ophthalmopathy and Graves' hyperthyroidism. As the template, RNA transcripts were used to amplify TCR beta CDR3 regions. HTBI primers were used in a first-round RT-PCR, which preceded a second-round multiplex PCR. One entry per CDR3 protein, called by TCRdb with MiXCR from the multiplex PCR reads. The data contain 360,000 or so distinct CDR3 sequences, approximately 20% of them singletons. The sequenced sample consisted of peripheral blood. The receptors stem from a woman under 30 with Graves' ophthalmopathy.

This clonotype has a count of ten or more. The chain employs TRBV2 and TRBJ2-7; 8 bases are a match to TRBD1. This CDR3 is 13 amino acids long. Germline values: CDR1 SNHLY, CDR2 FYNNEI. V lost 7 bases to trimming and J lost 2 bases; unmatched junction nucleotides: 4. CDR3 coding DNA: TGTGCCAGCAAGGACAGGGCTCCCTACGAGCAGTACTTC. Its translation is CASKDRAPYEQYF.

In this sample, this clonotype turned up many times. The rearrangement links TRBV14 to TRBJ2-5; D unclear. Germline V gives CDR1 SGHDN, CDR2 FVKESK. CDR3 length: 12 amino acids. Trimming shortened V by 3 bases and J by 2 bases, and 4 bases separated the two germline ends. CDR3 coding DNA: TGTGCCAGCAGCCACCTACAAGAGACCCAGTACTTC. This codes for CASSHLQETQYF.

This sequence joins TRBV6-2 or TRBV6-3 and TRBJ1-1; D gene ambiguous. Germline-derived CDR1 and CDR2 are MNHEY and SVGEGT. Trimming took 6 bases from V and 13 from J, leaving 27 bases between them. The CDR3 loop spans 15 amino acids. As DNA, the CDR3 is TGTGCCAGCAGCCCACCGGGAGGCTTGAACACTGAACTTTTCTTT. The encoded protein is CASSPPGGLNTELFF.

The rearrangement joins TRBV2 to TRBJ2-2; 11 bases are a match to TRBD2. The CDR3 covers 17 residues. Germline loops: CDR1 SNHLY, CDR2 FYNNEI. With V trimmed by 4 bases and J by 4 bases, 8 bases remained unmatched. CDR3 sequence reads: CASSALAGGRGTGELFF. For the CDR3, the DNA is TGTGCCAGCAGTGCGTTAGCGGGAGGGCGAGGCACCGGGGAGCTGTTTTTT.

This chain uses TRBV7-2 with TRBJ2-7, with a weak D call TRBD2 (5 bases). CDR3 size: 14 residues. CDR1 and CDR2 (germline): SGHTA, FQGNSA. The V end was cut by 5 bases, the J end by 0 bases, with 11 bases between. DNA of the CDR3: TGTGCCAGCAGCCGGACTGAGTTCTCCTACGAGCAGTACTTC. Translation gives CASSRTEFSYEQYF.

There are many counts of this clonotype. The J gene is TRBJ2-2, the V gene TRBV7-3, with 12 nucleotides matching TRBD1. Germline V gives CDR1 SGHTA, CDR2 FQGTGA. CDR3 length: 17 amino acids. V shed 6 bases, J shed 2 bases, and the junction held 7 bases outside the gene matches. The CDR3 protein is CASRFRDRGPNTGELFF. CDR3 nucleotide sequence: TGTGCCAGCAGATTCCGGGACAGGGGGCCTAACACCGGGGAGCTGTTTTTT. The full variable domain, its missing parts supplied by reference TRBV7-3 and TRBJ2-2, is GAGVSQTPSNKVTEKGKYVELRCDPISGHTALYWYRQSLGQGPEFLIYFQGTGAADDSGLPNDRFFAVRPEGSVSTLKIQRTERGDSAVYLCASRFRDRGPNTGELFFGEGSRLTVL.

In its sample, this clonotype was seen once. The chain joins TRBV29-1 to TRBJ1-1; D is perhaps TRBD1 (6 bases). Germline V lookup: CDR1 SQVTM, CDR2 ANQGSEA. Trimming left V 7 bases short and J 2 bases short, with 20 bases between. The CDR3 extends over 15 amino acids. The CDR3 DNA reads TGCAGCGCCGAAGGGCGGGGGGGGCCCAACACTGAAGCTTTCTTT. Amino acid sequence: CSAEGRGGPNTEAFF.

This clonotype was seen at least ten times. The chain uses TRBV7-8 and TRBJ1-1, with TRBD1 matching over 9 bases. Germline loops: CDR1 SGHVS, CDR2 FQNEAQ. The junction had 10 bases not matched to a gene; V was cut back by 4 bases and J by 4 bases. CDR3 size: 16 residues. CDR3 nucleotides: TGTGCCAGCAGCTCCTCGGGGTGGACAGGGGCCACTGAAGCTTTCTTT. Translated, it gives CASSSSGWTGATEAFF.

This clonotype showed up many times. V gene TRBV10-1 combines with J gene TRBJ1-1; perhaps TRBD1 as D (5 bases). Germline V gives CDR1 WNHNN, CDR2 SYGVQD (reference sequence). The ends were cut back, 4 bases at V and 3 bases at J, with 9 bases in the middle. CDR3 length equals 13 residues. The CDR3 reads CASSVGADTEAFF. Written as DNA, the CDR3 is TGCGCCAGCAGTGTCGGGGCCGACACTGAAGCTTTCTTT.

This clonotype was seen at least ten times. The J gene is TRBJ2-7, the V gene TRBV11-1; 8 bases map to TRBD2. This CDR3 has 17 amino acids. V dropped 4 bases and J dropped 3; count of bases not matched to a gene: 14. Germline lookup yields CDR1 SGHAT and CDR2 FQDESV (reference sequence). Written as DNA, the CDR3 is TGTGCCAGCAGCTCAGGGGCGGTACTAGCGGCATACTACGAGCAGTACTTC. This sequence encodes CASSSGAVLAAYYEQYF.

This clonotype showed up many times. The rearrangement uses TRBV7-3 and TRBJ2-5, with 7 bases fitting TRBD2. The germline V gene encodes CDR1 SGHTA and CDR2 FQGTGA. The V and J ends lost 5 bases and 2 bases, in that order; junction bases with no gene match: 2. The CDR3 runs to 13 residues. The CDR3 DNA is TGTGCCAGCAGCCCAGCGGGGCAAGAGACCCAGTACTTC. This sequence encodes CASSPAGQETQYF.

This sequence joins TRBV6-5 and TRBJ1-2; D is unresolved. Trimming left V 2 bases short and J 7 bases short, with 14 bases between. From germline, CDR1 is MNHEY and CDR2 SVGAGI. The CDR3 is 14 amino acids. CDR3: CASSYVDFRSGYTF. DNA of the CDR3: TGTGCCAGCAGTTACGTCGATTTCAGGAGTGGCTACACCTTC.

The chain is built from TRBV15 and TRBJ2-7, with 7 bases identical to TRBD2. The CDR3 has 13 residues. V shed 8 bases and J 4 bases; nucleotides not matched to a gene: 8. From germline, CDR1 is LNHNV and CDR2 YYDKDF (reference sequence). CDR3 residues: CATSRDYPYEQYF. The CDR3 coding sequence is TGTGCCACCTCCCGGGACTACCCTTACGAGCAGTACTTC.

This clonotype was counted ten times or more. The chain recombines TRBV2 with TRBJ1-3; the D is unclear. Germline CDR1 reads SNHLY; CDR2 reads FYNNEI. Trimming took 6 bases from V and 0 from J, leaving 9 bases between them. The CDR3 extends over 14 amino acids. The CDR3: CASRGRDSGNTIYF. DNA for the CDR3: TGTGCCAGCAGAGGTCGGGACTCTGGAAACACCATATATTTT.

The sample holds many counts of this clonotype. The chain combines TRBV7-8 with TRBJ2-5; 8 bases are shared with TRBD2. This CDR3 is built from 17 residues. V lost 1 base and J lost 4; bases outside the gene matches: 11. Germline V CDR1 and CDR2: SGHVS, FQNEAQ. CDR3 protein: CASSLDISLAVTETQYF. CDR3 in DNA: TGTGCCAGCAGCTTAGATATTTCACTAGCGGTGACAGAGACCCAGTACTTC.

The chain joins TRBV28 to TRBJ2-7; D uncertain. The germline V and J ends were trimmed by 5 bases and 5 bases, with 10 bases remaining between them. The germline V gene encodes CDR1 MDHEN and CDR2 SYDVKM. The CDR3 runs to 12 residues. The CDR3 is CASSPYLNEQYF. Here the CDR3 DNA reads TGTGCCAGCAGTCCTTACCTGAACGAGCAGTACTTC.

This clonotype was picked up many times. The genes are TRBV19 and TRBJ1-2, with D possibly TRBD1 on 6 matching bases. The CDR3 covers 12 residues. Trimming left V 7 bases short and J 5 bases short, with 11 bases between. The germline gives CDR1 LNHDA, CDR2 SQIVND (reference sequence). For the CDR3, the DNA is TGTGCCAGTAAAAACAGGGAGTATGGCTACACCTTC. This sequence encodes CASKNREYGYTF.

This clonotype was observed at least ten times. The chain links TRBV20-1 to TRBJ1-2; 10 nucleotides match TRBD1. The germline V gene has CDR1 DFQATT and CDR2 SNEGSKA (reference sequence). This CDR3 contains 12 residues. The V and J ends lost 5 bases and 7 bases, in that order; junction bases with no gene match: 4. The CDR3 region has the DNA TGCAGTGCTCGGACAGGGGGGAGTGGCTACACCTTC. Protein sequence: CSARTGGSGYTF.

This clonotype was seen ten or more times. This chain joins TRBV20-1 and TRBJ2-3, with 11 bases aligning to TRBD2. Trimming cost V 1 base and J 6 bases; bases outside gene matches: 15. The CDR3 runs to 18 residues. Germline values: CDR1 DFQATT, CDR2 SNEGSKA (reference sequence). The CDR3: CSARVGPGTSGGPDTQYF. Here the CDR3 DNA reads TGCAGTGCTAGAGTAGGGCCTGGCACTAGCGGGGGCCCCGATACGCAGTATTTT.

This clonotype was picked up many times. The gene calls are TRBV2 and TRBJ2-2; tentative D call: TRBD2 (6 bases). CDR1 and CDR2 (germline): SNHLY, FYNNEI. The CDR3 runs 14 residues. V lost 1 base and J lost 8, with 11 bases in between. This CDR3 reads CASSEVAGQGELFF. The CDR3 coding sequence is TGTGCCAGCAGTGAAGTGGCGGGGCAGGGGGAGCTGTTTTTT.

This clonotype showed up many times. V gene TRBV6-5 combines with J gene TRBJ2-5, with TRBD2 identical over 11 bases. Germline assignment: CDR1 MNHEY and CDR2 SVGAGI. The CDR3 length is 16 residues. V was pared by 2 bases and J by 2 bases, with 4 bases of the junction left unmatched. In nucleotides, the CDR3 is TGTGCCAGCAGTTACGATAGCGGGAGGGAACAAGAGACCCAGTACTTC. It specifies CASSYDSGREQETQYF.

The sample holds one count of this clonotype. This may be a read error: a much more frequent sequence differs by one nucleotide. Here the CDR3 reads CASSTRQTSYEQYF. In DNA form, the CDR3 reads TGTGCCAGCAGTACTCGGCAGACCTCCTACGAGCAGTACTTC. The chain joins TRBV25-1 to TRBJ2-7; D unclear. V lost 5 bases, J lost 0 bases, and 11 bases lay in between. Germline CDR1 reads MGHDK; CDR2 reads SYGVNS. This CDR3 is 14 amino acids long.

This clonotype was recorded many times. The chain links TRBV6-4 to TRBJ2-7, with 7 bases that match TRBD2. Germline V gives CDR1 MRHNA, CDR2 SNTAGT. V dropped 11 bases and J dropped 2; count of bases not matched to a gene: 6. This CDR3 spans 12 amino acids. This CDR3 is CAGTGGPYEQYF. CDR3 in DNA: TGTGCCGGCACGGGGGGACCCTACGAGCAGTACTTC.

This clonotype has a handful of counts. The chain uses TRBV18 and TRBJ2-7; D is perhaps TRBD1 (5 bases). The CDR3 loop spans 14 amino acids. Trimming left V 3 bases short and J 1 base short, with 10 bases between. Germline V gene data show CDR1 as KGHSH and CDR2 as LQKENI. CDR3: CASSPSQVSYEQYF. CDR3 bases: TGTGCCAGCTCACCCTCACAGGTATCCTACGAGCAGTACTTC.

At least ten counts were recorded for this clonotype. The genes are TRBV29-1 and TRBJ2-5, with D uncertain. CDR3 length equals 11 residues. V lost 2 bases to trimming and J lost 5 bases, with 6 bases between them. Germline CDR1 reads SQVTM; CDR2 reads ANQGSEA. CDR3 region: CSVESMETQYF. The CDR3 coding sequence is TGCAGCGTTGAAAGTATGGAGACCCAGTACTTC.

The V call is TRBV6-1, the J call TRBJ1-2, with D possibly being TRBD1 (5 bases). The CDR3 has 15 amino acids. Per germline, CDR1 MNHNS and CDR2 SASEGT. Trimming pared 6 bases from V and 6 bases from J, leaving 20 bases between. In nucleotides, the CDR3 is TGTGCCAGCAGATTCAGACCCGGGACTGATAATGGCTACACCTTC. It yields the protein CASRFRPGTDNGYTF.

This clonotype was seen at least ten times. V gene TRBV12-3 or TRBV12-4 combines with J gene TRBJ2-7; 8 positions match TRBD2. The CDR3 consists of 17 residues. V shed 3 bases and J 3 bases; nucleotides not matched to a gene: 13. The chain's CDR3 is CASSFVWFSGNDYEQYF. The CDR3, as DNA: TGTGCCAGCAGTTTTGTTTGGTTTAGCGGGAACGACTACGAGCAGTACTTC.

The V call is TRBV5-1, the J call TRBJ1-1, with D maybe TRBD1 (6 bases). The germline V gene has CDR1 SGHRS and CDR2 YFSETQ. The V end was cut by 3 bases, the J end by 1 base, with 16 bases between. This CDR3 contains 16 residues. The CDR3 loop reads CASSYLRGPQNTEAFF. CDR3 coding DNA: TGCGCCAGCAGCTACCTTCGGGGGCCGCAGAACACTGAAGCTTTCTTT.

This clonotype was seen at least ten times. A much larger clonotype is one base distant, so this may be a read error. J is TRBJ2-5 and V is TRBV28, with D hard to call. Germline loops: CDR1 MDHEN, CDR2 SYDVKM. The length of the CDR3 is 13 residues. CDR3 bases: TGTGGCAGCAGCCCTCATACTCAAGAGACCCAGTACTTC. Amino acid sequence: CGSSPHTQETQYF.

This clonotype has ten or more counts. The chain joins TRBV5-1 to TRBJ2-4; 7 positions match TRBD1. V was pared by 4 bases and J by 8 bases, with 9 bases of the junction left unmatched. The CDR3 spans 14 residues. Germline V gives CDR1 SGHRS, CDR2 YFSETQ. CDR3 residues: CASSKHNRGDIQYF. CDR3 in DNA: TGCGCCAGCAGCAAGCACAACAGGGGTGACATTCAGTACTTC. The full variable domain, with the rest looked up from reference TRBV5-1 and TRBJ2-4, is KAGVTQTPRYLIKTRGQQVTLSCSPISGHRSVSWYQQTPGQGLQFLFEYFSETQRNKGNFPGRFSGRQFSNSRSEMNVSTLELGDSALYLCASSKHNRGDIQYFGAGTRLSVL.

This clonotype was detected ten times or more. The chain recombines TRBV7-6 with TRBJ2-2; D is perhaps TRBD2 (5 bases). Germline V gives CDR1 SGHVS, CDR2 FNYEAQ. V was trimmed by 5 bases and J by 6 bases, leaving 13 bases between them. The CDR3 has 14 residues. The CDR3 DNA reads TGTGCCAGCAGCACTTCGCTGGGAGCCGGGGAGCTGTTTTTT. This gives the protein CASSTSLGAGELFF.